A selection of T cell receptor beta chains follows, all from one sample in a study of blood T cell repertoires in COVID-19. This table comes from immunoSEQ multiplex PCR, and its TCRdb copy is limited to in-frame clones, with some not included. The sample yields some 310,000 clones, around 90% seen once. Sequencing was carried out using peripheral blood. These receptors came from a woman between 40 and 50 years old with COVID-19, enrolled during active disease. The CDR3 runs from the conserved cysteine through the conserved F or W. D genes are given only for firm matches. Not all rows give a size; the values are once, few, many and, for expanded clones, a class.

d_gene	v_gene	abundance	j_gene	CDR3nt	CDR3aa
TRBD1	TRBV5-1	once	TRBJ2-7	TGCGCCAGCAGCGACCGGGACAGGCGCGTCTACGAGCAGTACTTC	CASSDRDRRVYEQYF
TRBD1	TRBV9	NA	TRBJ2-2	TGTGCCAGCAGCGCATTGGGGACAGGGGGCACCGGGGAGCTGTTTTTT	CASSALGTGGTGELFF
TRBD2	TRBV2	few	TRBJ2-7	TGTGCCAGCTCCTCAGAAGCGGGAGGGCCATACGAGCAGTACTTC	CASSSEAGGPYEQYF
TRBD2	TRBV6-5	NA	TRBJ2-2	TGTGCCAGCAGTTACTTTCAGACTAGCACGGCCGGGGAGCTGTTTTTT	CASSYFQTSTAGELFF
NA	TRBV30	NA	TRBJ1-2	TGTGCCTGGAGTGTAGGGGTTGGCAGTCGGAGCTACACCTTC	CAWSVGVGSRSYTF
NA	TRBV2	NA	TRBJ2-7	TGTGCCAGTGGGACTTCCGCTCGGGACTTC	CASGTSARDF
NA	TRBV27	NA	TRBJ2-1	TGTGCCAGCAGTTTCTCCGGGACAAGGGCCTACAATGAGCAGTTCTTC	CASSFSGTRAYNEQFF
NA	TRBV10-3	NA	TRBJ1-5	TGTGCCATCAGGGGGGCGAATCAGCCCCAGCATTTT	CAIRGANQPQHF
NA	TRBV27	NA	TRBJ2-7	TGTGCCAGCAGTACACAGGGCTACGAGCAGTACTTC	CASSTQGYEQYF
NA	TRBV5-8	once	TRBJ2-1	TGTGCCAGCAGCTCCGAGGGAGACTCCTACAATGAGCAGTTCTTC	CASSSEGDSYNEQFF
NA	TRBV5-1	NA	TRBJ1-5	TGCGCCAGCAGCTTCAGGGGTGACCCCTCAAATCAGCCCCAGCATTTT	CASSFRGDPSNQPQHF
TRBD2	TRBV6-1	NA	TRBJ2-5	TGTGCCAGCAGTGTACGGCGGGGGGGCTCCCGGGAGACCCAGTACTTC	CASSVRRGGSRETQYF
TRBD2	TRBV27	NA	TRBJ2-1	TGTGCCAGCAGTTGGCTTGGCGGGGGGGCAGTTAATGAGCAGTTCTTC	CASSWLGGGAVNEQFF
NA	TRBV5-1	NA	TRBJ1-3	TGCGCCAGCAGCTTCTCGGTCCCCTCTGGAAACACCATATATTTT	CASSFSVPSGNTIYF
NA	TRBV27	NA	TRBJ2-5	TGTGCCAGCAGATATGGAGGGGGCGGACCCCGGGAGACCCAGTACTTC	CASRYGGGGPRETQYF
NA	TRBV13	NA	TRBJ1-2	TGTGCCAGCCGTCCCCGAGGATCTTACTATGGCTACACCTTC	CASRPRGSYYGYTF
NA	TRBV25-1	NA	TRBJ1-2	TGTGCCAGCAGGGACGGAGGTGGCTACACCTTC	CASRDGGGYTF
NA	TRBV15	NA	TRBJ1-6	TGTGCCACCAGCAGAGAAAGGGGCGTTAGCTCCTATAATTCACCCCTCCACTTT	CATSRERGVSSYNSPLHF
TRBD2	TRBV27	NA	TRBJ2-1	TGTGCCAGCAGAATACCGGGACTAGCGGGGGCATACAATGAGCAGTTCTTC	CASRIPGLAGAYNEQFF
NA	TRBV11-3	NA	TRBJ2-2	TGTGCCAGCAGCTTGGGGGGGCCGGCCGGGGAGCTGTTTTTT	CASSLGGPAGELFF
TRBD2	TRBV29-1	NA	TRBJ2-3	TGCAGCGTCCCGGGACTAGCGGGGGCTAGCACAGATACGCAGTATTTT	CSVPGLAGASTDTQYF
NA	TRBV19	NA	TRBJ1-3	TGTGCCAGTAGTATTCTTGGCAGCTCTGGAAACACCATATATTTT	CASSILGSSGNTIYF
TRBD1	TRBV7-8	NA	TRBJ2-2	TGTGCCAGCAGCCGTGGGACAGGGGGCGCAAACACCGGGGAGCTGTTTTTT	CASSRGTGGANTGELFF
NA	TRBV5-1	once	TRBJ1-1	TGCGCCAGCAGCTTGAAAGGGAGGGACACTGAAGCTTTCTTT	CASSLKGRDTEAFF